A selection of T cell receptor beta chains follows, all from one sample in a study of CD8+ T cells in alopecia areata. Method: immunoSEQ multiplex PCR; TCRdb's copy keeps in-frame clones and lacks some. The sample lists more than 9,500 clones; 50% to 70% were seen once. The specimen was skin. The origin of the receptors is a human donor with alopecia areata. CDR3s leave out the opening cysteine and the closing phenylalanine or tryptophan. The D gene is left open where the match is weak.

v_gene,d_gene,CDR3aa
TRBV7-8,TRBD2,ASSLTGGIETQY
TRBV29-1,-,SVTGSNQPQH
TRBV6-6,-,ASSYSMATDTQY
TRBV11-2,TRBD2,ASSLGPAGGSYEQY
TRBV7-9,TRBD1,ASSGRMDRNQETQY
TRBV5-1,-,ASSFREETQY
TRBV4-1,-,ASSQSILGSYEQY
TRBV4-1,-,ASSQVGERGRQETQY
TRBV9,-,ASSVALLQMDSPLH
TRBV7-2,-,ASSLGAWNTEAF
TRBV29-1,-,SGHDTNTEAF
TRBV27,TRBD2,ASSHLGTKTDTQY
TRBV29-1,-,SVGRGRGYT
TRBV30,-,AWSSHFLGDTQY
TRBV6-4,TRBD2,ASSESSGDTGELF
TRBV19,-,ASSTPEGGPRNFNYGYT
TRBV7-9,TRBD1,ASSLGTGNTEAF
TRBV15,-,ATSRDRMGRRDSPLH
TRBV5-1,TRBD2,ASSLNPGGSSYEQY
TRBV20-1,-,SARETEGQF
TRBV7-8,TRBD2,ASSPWGLAEYNEQF
TRBV23-1,TRBD1,ASSQSPGEGQGIISGANVLT
TRBV7-8,-,ASSLGGSRETQY
TRBV27,TRBD1,ASSSIGTGDEKLF
TRBV5-1,-,ASREGIQETQY
TRBV30,-,AWSVSAGNTIY
TRBV27,-,ASSLSPSYEQY
TRBV4-3,-,ASSQEIISYTEAF
TRBV30,TRBD2,ACRAGLSYNEQF
TRBV20-1,-,SARAGYEQY
TRBV27,TRBD2,ASSYRTSGRNEQF
TRBV9,-,ASSRSTGELF
TRBV30,-,AWSGRLFTDTQY
TRBV2,TRBD1,ASRGQGAHEQY
TRBV7-8,-,ASSFQETQY
TRBV2,-,ASSVRVSVDEQY
TRBV6-6,-,ASGVGHYYEQY
TRBV5-4,TRBD1,ASSLSTGDEQF
TRBV4-1,-,ASSQVDLGISSYNEQF
TRBV28,-,AIRGRGQETQY
TRBV2,-,ASREGNEKLF
TRBV6-5,-,ASSYSKGTGVEAF
TRBV4-2,TRBD2,ASSPSVGGGAQY
TRBV28,-,ASSSGQTWSSYEQY
TRBV28,TRBD1,ASSIPQGAFSTGANVLT
TRBV9,-,ASSVGSSAQY
TRBV5-1,TRBD2,ASSLTSGSSDTQY
TRBV7-9,TRBD1,ASSQRTGTDTQY
TRBV10-3,TRBD1,AISDRDSRVGGTYEQY
TRBV7-9,TRBD1,ASSSGQGVTDTQY